Below are 17 T cell receptor beta chains sequenced from a single sample in a study of beta chain features in type 1 diabetes. Whole-study findings and limits: Shorter TCRB CDR3s, moderately but significantly so, marked every one of the four CD4+ subsets in Type 1 diabetes patients.

As every portion of the isolated RNA was reverse transcribed, the sequencing read expressed TCRB transcripts. Measured with immunoSEQ multiplex PCR; TCRdb has only the in-frame clones, and not every one. The sample yields a few hundred thousand clones, approximately 16% seen once. What these receptors recognize is not known. Sequencing used naive CD4+ T cells from blood. The receptors originated from a man between 25 and 39 years old with type 1 diabetes.

The genes are TRBV4-1 and TRBJ2-5; 12 bases agree with TRBD1. CDR1 is MGHRA, CDR2 YSYEKL, per germline. The CDR3 runs 16 residues. Trimming took 5 bases from V and 5 from J; bases not matched to a gene: 9. CDR3 in amino acids: CASSSRDRGLVETQYF. The CDR3 nucleotides read TGCGCCAGCAGCTCCCGGGACAGGGGGCTTGTTGAGACCCAGTACTTC.

In its sample, this clone was seen a few times. The V and J genes are TRBV18 and TRBJ2-1; 7 bases match TRBD1. Germline CDR1 and CDR2: KGHSH and LQKENI. Trimming at V came to 3 bases and at J to 3 bases, leaving 5 bases not matched to a gene. CDR3 length equals 15 residues. The CDR3 sequence is CASSPRQGYYNEQFF. Here the CDR3 DNA reads TGTGCCAGCTCACCCAGACAGGGATACTACAATGAGCAGTTCTTC.

This clone was picked up a small number of times. The chain has TRBV30 and TRBJ2-1; possible D gene TRBD2, 6 bases. In germline, CDR1 is GTSNPN, CDR2 SVGIG (reference sequence). V lost 3 bases and J lost 2, with 11 bases in between. The CDR3 spans 14 residues. CDR3 region: CAWRTRGPYNEQFF. In DNA form, the CDR3 reads TGTGCCTGGAGGACTAGGGGCCCCTACAATGAGCAGTTCTTC.

The V call is TRBV2, the J call TRBJ2-2; D not resolved. This CDR3 is built from 13 residues. Germline V CDR1 and CDR2: SNHLY, FYNNEI. V was cut by 2 bases and J by 6 bases, with 7 bases left in between. The CDR3, as DNA: TGTGCCAGCAGTGAAATGATTCCCGGGGAGCTGTTTTTT. Translating gives CASSEMIPGELFF. The entire variable domain, with the rest obtained from reference TRBV2 and TRBJ2-2, is as follows: EPEVTQTPSHQVTQMGQEVILRCVPISNHLYFYWYRQILGQKVEFLVSFYNNEISEKSEIFDDQFSVERPDGSNFTLKIRSTKLEDSAMYFCASSEMIPGELFFGEGSRLTVL.

The chain couples TRBV6-5 to TRBJ1-5, with D possibly TRBD1 on 6 matching bases. Germline V lookup: CDR1 MNHEY, CDR2 SVGAGI. V lost 6 bases and J 0 bases, leaving 12 bases between the germline ends. The CDR3 runs 15 residues. CDR3 nucleotide sequence: TGTGCCAGCAGCCAGACAGGTTATAGCAATCAGCCCCAGCATTTT. Protein sequence: CASSQTGYSNQPQHF.

This rearrangement joins TRBV4-1 to TRBJ2-5, with no clear D. Deletions cut 3 bases from V and 1 base from J, with 12 bases between. In germline, CDR1 is MGHRA, CDR2 YSYEKL. The CDR3 has 15 residues. The CDR3 region is CASSQLPGPQETQYF. Written as DNA, the CDR3 is TGCGCCAGCAGCCAGCTTCCGGGCCCCCAAGAGACCCAGTACTTC.

This clone showed up just a few times. At one end, the junction sequence differs from germline, possibly due to a read error. The chain has TRBV27 and TRBJ2-7; D call uncertain. Looked up from germline, CDR1 is MNHEY and CDR2 is SMNVEV (reference sequence). The CDR3 has 11 residues. CDR3 residues: CPGRPSYEQYF. CDR3 nucleotide sequence: TGCCCTGGGCGGCCCTCCTACGAGCAGTACTTC.

As for this clone: In the same sample, other DNA sequences code for this CDR3. V and J are TRBV9 and TRBJ2-5; D is undetermined. The germline V gene has CDR1 SGDLS and CDR2 YYNGEE. The V gene lost 0 bases and the J gene lost 1 base, with 10 bases spanning the gap. The CDR3 spans 15 residues. The CDR3 spells CASSVGTGSQETQYF. Written as DNA, the CDR3 is TGTGCCAGCAGCGTAGGAACCGGGTCCCAAGAGACCCAGTACTTC.

This clone was observed a handful of times. The chain has TRBV2 and TRBJ2-3; 10 nucleotides agree with TRBD2. Germline V lookup: CDR1 SNHLY, CDR2 FYNNEI. There are 15 residues in the CDR3. The ends lost 5 bases at V and 1 base at J; junction bases unmatched: 3. This CDR3 is CASSLGTSGTDTQYF. CDR3 sequence (DNA): TGTGCCAGCAGTCTCGGGACTAGCGGCACAGATACGCAGTATTTT.

The chain uses TRBV19 and TRBJ2-2; 7 bases are a match to TRBD1. This CDR3 has 14 residues. V was clipped by 6 bases and J by 6 bases; unmatched bases: 7. Germline V lookup: CDR1 LNHDA, CDR2 SQIVND (reference sequence). CDR3 nucleotides: TGTGCCAGTAGGTTAGACAGGGAAGCCGGGGAGCTGTTTTTT. Amino acid sequence: CASRLDREAGELFF.

This clone was observed a handful of times. This chain joins TRBV6-6 and TRBJ2-1; 11 positions match TRBD2. V dropped 2 bases and J dropped 6; count of bases not matched to a gene: 3. The CDR3 extends over 15 amino acids. The germline V gene encodes CDR1 MNHNY and CDR2 SVGAGI (reference sequence). The CDR3 region has the DNA TGTGCCAGCAGTTACCCTAGCGGGAGGTCCAATGAGCAGTTCTTC. It yields the protein CASSYPSGRSNEQFF.

J is TRBJ2-3 and V is TRBV5-1; D is uncertain. The V and J ends lost 4 bases and 4 bases respectively, with 13 bases between them. The CDR3 loop spans 14 amino acids. The germline V gene encodes CDR1 SGHRS and CDR2 YFSETQ. The CDR3, as DNA: TGCGCCAGCAGCCCGGGTACGGGCGCAGATACGCAGTATTTT. Translating it yields CASSPGTGADTQYF.

The V and J genes are TRBV29-1 and TRBJ2-2, with a tentative D call TRBD1 (6 bases). CDR3 length: 15 amino acids. From germline, CDR1 is SQVTM and CDR2 ANQGSEA. V lost 2 bases and J 0 bases, leaving 10 bases between the germline ends. CDR3 loop: CSVEKGQSNTGELFF. CDR3 sequence (DNA): TGCAGCGTTGAAAAGGGACAATCGAACACCGGGGAGCTGTTTTTT.

V usage is TRBV28 and J usage is TRBJ1-5; 7 bases line up with TRBD1. The CDR3 is made up of 15 amino acids. J was trimmed by 2 bases and V by 6 bases; bases with no gene match: 7. Germline values: CDR1 MDHEN, CDR2 SYDVKM. The CDR3 region is CASRPGTAGNQPQHF. CDR3 nucleotide sequence: TGTGCCAGCAGACCCGGGACAGCGGGCAATCAGCCCCAGCATTTT.

This clone was counted only a few times. The chain couples TRBV9 to TRBJ2-7, with 7 nucleotides matching TRBD2. The CDR3 loop spans 13 amino acids. CDR1 is SGDLS, CDR2 YYNGEE, per germline. V lost 4 bases, J lost 6 bases, and 7 bases stayed unmatched. The CDR3 bases are TGTGCCAGCAGCAGAGGGACTACTCCCGAGCAGTACTTC. This sequence encodes CASSRGTTPEQYF.

This clone occurred a few times. The gene calls are TRBV30 and TRBJ2-3, with 13 bases lining up with TRBD2. Germline assignment: CDR1 GTSNPN and CDR2 SVGIG (reference sequence). After removal of 3 bases from V and 4 bases from J, the junction contained 10 bases not matched to a gene. The CDR3 runs to 17 residues. The CDR3 protein is CAWRDTGLAGRPDTQYF. The CDR3 coding sequence is TGTGCCTGGAGGGACACGGGACTAGCGGGAAGGCCAGATACGCAGTATTTT.

This clone was detected a few times. The CDR3 DNA reads TGTGCCAGCGATGACCGGAGCACAGATACGCAGTATTTT. Its translation: CASDDRSTDTQYF. The chain couples TRBV7-9 to TRBJ2-3; no reliable D call. V was shortened by 8 bases and J by 0 bases, with 9 bases between the two germline ends. The CDR3 has 13 residues. Germline V gene lookup returns CDR1 SEHNR and CDR2 FQNEAQ (reference sequence).